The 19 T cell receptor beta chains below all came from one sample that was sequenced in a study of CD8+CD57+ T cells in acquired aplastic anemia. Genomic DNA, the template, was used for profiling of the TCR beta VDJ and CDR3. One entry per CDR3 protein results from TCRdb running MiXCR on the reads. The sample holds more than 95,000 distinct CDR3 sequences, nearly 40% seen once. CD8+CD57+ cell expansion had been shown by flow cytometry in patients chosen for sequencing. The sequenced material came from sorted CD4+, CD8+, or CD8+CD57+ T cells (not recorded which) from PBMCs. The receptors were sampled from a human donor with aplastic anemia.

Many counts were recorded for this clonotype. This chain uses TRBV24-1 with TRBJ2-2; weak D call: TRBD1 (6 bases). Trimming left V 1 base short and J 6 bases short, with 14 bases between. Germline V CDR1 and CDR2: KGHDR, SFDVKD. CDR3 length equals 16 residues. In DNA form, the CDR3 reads TGTGCCACCAGTGATTTTCTACAGGGAAGGGCCGGGGAGCTGTTTTTT. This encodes CATSDFLQGRAGELFF.

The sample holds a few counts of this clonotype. Here the CDR3 DNA reads TGTGCCACCAGTTTCTCAGGGAGCAATCAGCCCCAGCATTTT. As protein: CATSFSGSNQPQHF. V is TRBV24-1 and J is TRBJ1-5; D is possibly TRBD1 (5 bases). Germline CDR1 and CDR2: KGHDR and SFDVKD. The CDR3 totals 14 residues. V lost 6 bases and J 1 base, leaving 9 bases between the germline ends.

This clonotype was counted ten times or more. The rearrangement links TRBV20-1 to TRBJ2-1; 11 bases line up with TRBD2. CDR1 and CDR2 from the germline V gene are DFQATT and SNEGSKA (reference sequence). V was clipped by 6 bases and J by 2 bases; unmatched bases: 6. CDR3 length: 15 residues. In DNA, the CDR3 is TGCAGTGCCCCCAGTAGCGGGGGGGCCTACAATGAGCAGTTCTTC. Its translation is CSAPSSGGAYNEQFF.

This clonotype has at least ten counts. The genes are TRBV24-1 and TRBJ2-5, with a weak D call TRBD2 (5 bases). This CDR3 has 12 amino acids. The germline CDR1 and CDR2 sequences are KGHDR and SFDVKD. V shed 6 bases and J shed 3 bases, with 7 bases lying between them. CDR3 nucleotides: TGTGCCACCAGTAGAGGGAAAGAGACCCAGTACTTC. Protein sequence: CATSRGKETQYF.

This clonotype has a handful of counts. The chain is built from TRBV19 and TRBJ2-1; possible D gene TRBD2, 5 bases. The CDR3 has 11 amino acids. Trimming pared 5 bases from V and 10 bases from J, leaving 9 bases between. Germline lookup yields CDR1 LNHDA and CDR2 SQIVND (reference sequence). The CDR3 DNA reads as TGTGCCAGTAGTCAGCCGGGAGAGCAGTTCTTC. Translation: CASSQPGEQFF. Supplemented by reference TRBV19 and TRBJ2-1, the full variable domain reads DGGITQSPKYLFRKEGQNVTLSCEQNLNHDAMYWYRQDPGQGLRLIYYSQIVNDFQKGDIAEGYSVSREKKESFPLTVTSAQKNPTAFYLCASSQPGEQFFGPGTRLTVL.

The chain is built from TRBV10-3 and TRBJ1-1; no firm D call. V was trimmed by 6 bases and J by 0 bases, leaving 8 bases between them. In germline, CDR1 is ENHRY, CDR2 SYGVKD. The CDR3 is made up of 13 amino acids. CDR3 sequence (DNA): TGTGCCATCAGGGGCCAATTGAACACTGAAGCTTTCTTT. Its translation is CAIRGQLNTEAFF.

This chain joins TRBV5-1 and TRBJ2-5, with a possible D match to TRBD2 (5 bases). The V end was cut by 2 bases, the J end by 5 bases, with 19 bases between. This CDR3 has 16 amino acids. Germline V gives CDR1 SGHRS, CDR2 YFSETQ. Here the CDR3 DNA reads TGCGCCAGCAGCTTTCGGACTGCCCCGCCGGGGGAGACCCAGTACTTC. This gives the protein CASSFRTAPPGETQYF.

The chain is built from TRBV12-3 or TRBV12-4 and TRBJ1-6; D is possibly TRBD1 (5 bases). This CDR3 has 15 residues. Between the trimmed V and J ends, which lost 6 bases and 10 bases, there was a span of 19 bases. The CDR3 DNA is TGTGCCAGCAGCTTGACTTCTCCCGGGGCGTCACCCCTCCACTTT. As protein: CASSLTSPGASPLHF.

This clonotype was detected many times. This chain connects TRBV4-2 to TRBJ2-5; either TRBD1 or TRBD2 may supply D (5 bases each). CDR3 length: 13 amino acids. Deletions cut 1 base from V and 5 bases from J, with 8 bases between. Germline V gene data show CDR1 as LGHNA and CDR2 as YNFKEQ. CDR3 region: CASSQGWGETQYF. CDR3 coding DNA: TGTGCCAGCAGCCAAGGATGGGGGGAGACCCAGTACTTC.

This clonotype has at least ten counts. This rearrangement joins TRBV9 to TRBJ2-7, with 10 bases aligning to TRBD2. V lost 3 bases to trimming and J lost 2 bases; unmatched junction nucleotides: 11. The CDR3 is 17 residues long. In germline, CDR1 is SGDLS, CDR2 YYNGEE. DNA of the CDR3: TGTGCCAGCAGCGAGAGGGGGGCTAGCGGGGGACCCTACGAGCAGTACTTC. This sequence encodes CASSERGASGGPYEQYF. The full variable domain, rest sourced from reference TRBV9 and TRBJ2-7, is DSGVTQTPKHLITATGQRVTLRCSPRSGDLSVYWYQQSLDQGLQFLIQYYNGEERAKGNILERFSAQQFPDLHSELNLSSLELGDSALYFCASSERGASGGPYEQYFGPGTRLTVT.

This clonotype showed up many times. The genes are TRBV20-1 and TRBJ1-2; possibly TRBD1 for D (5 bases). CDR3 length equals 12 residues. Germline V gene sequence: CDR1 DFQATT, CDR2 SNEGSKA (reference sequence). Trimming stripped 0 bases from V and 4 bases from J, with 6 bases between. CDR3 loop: CSARDRVYGYTF. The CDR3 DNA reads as TGCAGTGCTAGAGACAGGGTCTATGGCTACACCTTC.

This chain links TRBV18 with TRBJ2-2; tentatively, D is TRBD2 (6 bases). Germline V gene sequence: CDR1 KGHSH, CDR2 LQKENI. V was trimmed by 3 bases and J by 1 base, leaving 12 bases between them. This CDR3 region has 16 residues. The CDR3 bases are TGTGCCAGCTCACCTAATGGAGCGGGGAACACCGGGGAGCTGTTTTTT. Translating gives CASSPNGAGNTGELFF. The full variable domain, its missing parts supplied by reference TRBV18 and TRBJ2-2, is NAGVMQNPRHLVRRRGQEARLRCSPMKGHSHVYWYRQLPEEGLKFMVYLQKENIIDESGMPKERFSAEFPKEGPSILRIQQVVRGDSAAYFCASSPNGAGNTGELFFGEGSRLTVL.

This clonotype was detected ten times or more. DNA for the CDR3: TGTGCCACCGCCCCGGGTCCCGGGAGGGGTGGCTACACCTTC. Its protein product is CATAPGPGRGGYTF. The chain employs TRBV24-1 and TRBJ1-2; D may be TRBD1 (5 bases). Trimming cost V 9 bases and J 7 bases, with 20 bases left between them. From germline, CDR1 is KGHDR and CDR2 SFDVKD. The CDR3 totals 14 residues.

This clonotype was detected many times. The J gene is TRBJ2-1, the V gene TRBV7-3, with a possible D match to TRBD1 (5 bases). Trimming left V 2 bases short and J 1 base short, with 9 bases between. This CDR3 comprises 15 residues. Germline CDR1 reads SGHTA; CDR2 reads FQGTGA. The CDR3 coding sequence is TGTGCCAGCAGCTTAGAAGGACAATCCTACAATGAGCAGTTCTTC. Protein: CASSLEGQSYNEQFF. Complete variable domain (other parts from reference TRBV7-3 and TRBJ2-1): GAGVSQTPSNKVTEKGKYVELRCDPISGHTALYWYRQSLGQGPEFLIYFQGTGAADDSGLPNDRFFAVRPEGSVSTLKIQRTERGDSAVYLCASSLEGQSYNEQFFGPGTRLTVL.

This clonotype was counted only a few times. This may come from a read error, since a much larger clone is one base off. For the CDR3, the DNA is TGTGCCAGCCGCTACTCGGACGGTAGCTCCTACGAGCAGTACTTC. Its protein product is CASRYSDGSSYEQYF. The chain carries TRBV7-2 and TRBJ2-7, with D unclear. V lost 8 bases to trimming and J lost 0 bases, with 17 bases between them. CDR1 is SGHTA and CDR2 is FQGNSA in the germline V gene. There are 15 residues in the CDR3.

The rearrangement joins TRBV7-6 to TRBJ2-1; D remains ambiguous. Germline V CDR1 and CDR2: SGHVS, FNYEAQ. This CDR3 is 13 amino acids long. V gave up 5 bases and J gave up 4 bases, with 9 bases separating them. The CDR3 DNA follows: TGTGCCAGCAGCCGAAACGCATACAATGAGCAGTTCTTC. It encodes CASSRNAYNEQFF.

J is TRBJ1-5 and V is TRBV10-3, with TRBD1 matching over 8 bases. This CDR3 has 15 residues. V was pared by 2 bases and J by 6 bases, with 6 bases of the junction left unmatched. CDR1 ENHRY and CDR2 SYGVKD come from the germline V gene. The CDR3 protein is CAISETGGISQPQHF. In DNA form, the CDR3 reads TGTGCCATCAGTGAGACAGGGGGGATTAGTCAGCCCCAGCATTTT.

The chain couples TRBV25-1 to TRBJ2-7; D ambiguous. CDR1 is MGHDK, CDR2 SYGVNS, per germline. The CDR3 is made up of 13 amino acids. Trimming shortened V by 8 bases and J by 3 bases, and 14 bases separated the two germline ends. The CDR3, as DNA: TGTGCCAGCTGTCCAAGCGTTGGCTACGAGCAGTACTTC. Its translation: CASCPSVGYEQYF.

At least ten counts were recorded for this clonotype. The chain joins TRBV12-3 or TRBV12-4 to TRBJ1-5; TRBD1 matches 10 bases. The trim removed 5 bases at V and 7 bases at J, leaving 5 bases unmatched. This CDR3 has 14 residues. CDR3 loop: CASSPGTGVQPQHF. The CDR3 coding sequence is TGTGCCAGCAGTCCCGGGACAGGGGTCCAGCCCCAGCATTTT.